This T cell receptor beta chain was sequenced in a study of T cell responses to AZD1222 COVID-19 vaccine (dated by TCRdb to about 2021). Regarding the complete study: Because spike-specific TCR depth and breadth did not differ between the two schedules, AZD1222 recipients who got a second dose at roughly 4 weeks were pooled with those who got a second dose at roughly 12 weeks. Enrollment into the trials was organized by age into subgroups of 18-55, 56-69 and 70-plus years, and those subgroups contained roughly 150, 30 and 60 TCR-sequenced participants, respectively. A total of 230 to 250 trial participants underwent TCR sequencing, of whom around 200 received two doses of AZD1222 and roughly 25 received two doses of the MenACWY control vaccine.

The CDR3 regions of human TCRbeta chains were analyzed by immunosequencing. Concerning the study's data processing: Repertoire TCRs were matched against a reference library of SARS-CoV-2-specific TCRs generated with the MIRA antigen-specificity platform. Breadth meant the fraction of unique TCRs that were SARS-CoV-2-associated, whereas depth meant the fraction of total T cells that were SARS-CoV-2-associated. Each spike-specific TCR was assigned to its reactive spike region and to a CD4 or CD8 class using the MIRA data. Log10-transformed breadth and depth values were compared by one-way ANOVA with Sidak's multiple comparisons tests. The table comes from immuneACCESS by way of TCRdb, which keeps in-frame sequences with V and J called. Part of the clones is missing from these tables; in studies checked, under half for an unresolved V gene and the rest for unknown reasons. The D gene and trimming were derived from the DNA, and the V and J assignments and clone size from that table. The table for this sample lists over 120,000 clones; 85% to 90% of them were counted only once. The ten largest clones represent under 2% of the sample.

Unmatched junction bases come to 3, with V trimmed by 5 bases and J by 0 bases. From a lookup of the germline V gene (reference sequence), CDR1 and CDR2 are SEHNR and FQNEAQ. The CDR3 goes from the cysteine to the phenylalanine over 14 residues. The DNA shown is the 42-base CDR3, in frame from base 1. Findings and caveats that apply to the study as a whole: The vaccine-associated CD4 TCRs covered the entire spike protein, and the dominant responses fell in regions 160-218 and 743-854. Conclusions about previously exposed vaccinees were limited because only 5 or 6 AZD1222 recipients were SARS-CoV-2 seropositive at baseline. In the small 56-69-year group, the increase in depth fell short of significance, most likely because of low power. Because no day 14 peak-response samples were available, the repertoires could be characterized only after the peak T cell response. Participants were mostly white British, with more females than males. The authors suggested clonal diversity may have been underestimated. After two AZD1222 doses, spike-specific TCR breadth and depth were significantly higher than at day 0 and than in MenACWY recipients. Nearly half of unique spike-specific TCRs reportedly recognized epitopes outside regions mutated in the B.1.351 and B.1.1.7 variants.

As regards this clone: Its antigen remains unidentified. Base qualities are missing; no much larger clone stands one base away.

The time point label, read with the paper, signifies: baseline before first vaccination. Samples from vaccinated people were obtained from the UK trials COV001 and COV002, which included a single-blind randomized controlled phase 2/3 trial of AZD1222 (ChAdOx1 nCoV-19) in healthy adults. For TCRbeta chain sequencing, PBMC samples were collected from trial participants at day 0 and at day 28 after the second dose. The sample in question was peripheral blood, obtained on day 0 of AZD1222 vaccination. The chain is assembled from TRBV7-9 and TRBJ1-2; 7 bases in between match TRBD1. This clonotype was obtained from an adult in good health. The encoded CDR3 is CASSPTGTNYGYTF. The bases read TGTGCCAGCAGCCCGACAGGGACTAACTATGGCTACACCTTC.